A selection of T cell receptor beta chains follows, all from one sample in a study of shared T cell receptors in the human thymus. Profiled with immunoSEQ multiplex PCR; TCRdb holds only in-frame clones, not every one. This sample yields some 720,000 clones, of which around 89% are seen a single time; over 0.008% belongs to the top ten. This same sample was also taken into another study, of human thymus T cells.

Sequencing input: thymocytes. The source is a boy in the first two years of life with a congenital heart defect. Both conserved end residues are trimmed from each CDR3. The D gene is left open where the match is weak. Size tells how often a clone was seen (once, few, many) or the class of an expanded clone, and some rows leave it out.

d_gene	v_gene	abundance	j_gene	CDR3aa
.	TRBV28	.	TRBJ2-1	ASSPRHNEQF
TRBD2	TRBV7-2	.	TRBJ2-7	ASSPGTTDPYEQY
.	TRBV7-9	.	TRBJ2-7	ASSLSSYEQY
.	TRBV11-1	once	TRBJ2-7	ASSFARPDEQY
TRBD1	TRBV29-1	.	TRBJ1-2	SVGQGESGGYT
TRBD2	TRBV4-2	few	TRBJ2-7	ASSQAGASGSREQY
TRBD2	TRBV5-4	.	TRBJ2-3	ASSAGLAATDTQY
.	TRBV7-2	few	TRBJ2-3	ASSSSQSGTQTSTDTQY
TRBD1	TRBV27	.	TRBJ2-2	ASRLDRGSTGELF
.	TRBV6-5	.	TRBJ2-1	ARGRWPYNEQF
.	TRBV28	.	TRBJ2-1	ASSPSDEQF
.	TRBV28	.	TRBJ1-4	ASNPGRRDEKLF
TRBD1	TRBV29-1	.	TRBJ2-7	SAWDSLGGGQY
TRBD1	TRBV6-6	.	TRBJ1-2	ASSHARTGDYGYT
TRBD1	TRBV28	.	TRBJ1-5	ASSPRQGSPYSNQPQH
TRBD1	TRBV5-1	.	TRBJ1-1	ASSPRQGRTF
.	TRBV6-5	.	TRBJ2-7	ASSDRLPHGQY
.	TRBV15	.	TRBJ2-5	ATSNPGSGPQETQY
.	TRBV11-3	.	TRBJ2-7	ASSLYYEQY
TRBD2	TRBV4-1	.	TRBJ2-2	ASSQDIAGDVNTGELF
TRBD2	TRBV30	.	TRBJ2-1	AWSVLAGDGYEQF
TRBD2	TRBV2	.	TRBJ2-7	ASSAGLADRYSYEQY
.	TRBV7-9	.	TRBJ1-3	ASSLVGGGENTIY
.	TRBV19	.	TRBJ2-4	ASSTPQGAKNIQY
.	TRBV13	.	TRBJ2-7	ASSLAGYPYEQY
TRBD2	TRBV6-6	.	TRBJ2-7	ASSYPPGGRAGEQY
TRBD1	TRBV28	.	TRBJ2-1	ASSPGTGEF
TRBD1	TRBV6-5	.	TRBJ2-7	ASSPTGQGYEQY
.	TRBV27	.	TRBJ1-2	ATYDPYGYT
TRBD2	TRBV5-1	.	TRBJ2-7	ASSLLAESYEQY
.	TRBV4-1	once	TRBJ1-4	ASSQEFHPGEKLF
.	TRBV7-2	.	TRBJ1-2	ASSLGGAVGYT
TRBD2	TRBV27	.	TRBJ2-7	ASSSSPSGRTYEQY
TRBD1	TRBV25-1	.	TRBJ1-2	ASSESGQGGGRDGYT
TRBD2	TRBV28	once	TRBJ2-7	ASSLGGTSGAQGEQY
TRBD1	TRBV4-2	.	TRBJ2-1	ASSHDRGLSNEQF
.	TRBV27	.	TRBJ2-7	ASSLFWRPPLYEQY
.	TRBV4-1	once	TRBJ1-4	ASSQEKGTVGNEKLF
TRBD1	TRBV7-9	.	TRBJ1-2	ASRLGGQETHGYT
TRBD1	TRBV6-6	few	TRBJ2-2	ASSYPTGGAAGELF
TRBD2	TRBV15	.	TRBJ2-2	ATSRAPGLADTGELF
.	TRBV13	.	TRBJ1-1	ASYRTAEAF
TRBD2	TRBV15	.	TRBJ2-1	ATSRTSGNYNEQF
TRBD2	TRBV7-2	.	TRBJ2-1	ATGRDAAYNEQF